Described below is a single TCR beta chain sequence and its context. These data belong to a study of graft-versus-host responses after intestinal transplantation. The CDR3 consists of 13 residues. CDR1 is SNHLY, CDR2 FYNNEI, per germline. The V and J ends lost 6 bases and 10 bases respectively, with 16 bases between them. Sequenced by immunoSEQ multiplex PCR; TCRdb stores in-frame clones only, minus some. The sample has 15,000 to 20,000 clones, 75% to 95% seen once. The sequences come from PBMCs, collected about 350 days after transplant. The sequence was obtained from a human patient who received an intestinal transplant, so some T cells may come from the graft donor. V is TRBV2 and J is TRBJ2-1, with D maybe TRBD1 (5 bases). CDR3 protein: CASSIRGVIEQFF. For the CDR3, the DNA is TGTGCCAGCAGCATAAGGGGTGTGATCGAGCAGTTCTTC.